These 17 T cell receptor beta chains share one sample of origin, sequenced in a study of shared T cell receptors in the human thymus (TCRdb year 2021). Libraries were constructed by the immunoSEQ multiplex PCR assay. TCRdb took this table from immuneACCESS and kept in-frame rearrangements with V and J called. Such tables lack part of the clones; where checked against another copy, unresolved V genes explain under half of the gap, and the rest is unexplained. The sample table lists 630,000 or so clones, approximately 89% of them with a count of one. Over 0.008% of the sample lies in the top ten. These records were also assigned to another study, of human thymus T cells.

Specimen: thymocytes. These receptors were obtained from a boy in the first two years of life with a congenital heart defect. Donor details come from another sample of the same person, matched by shared clones.

The chain links TRBV4-2 to TRBJ2-7, with a possible D match to TRBD2 (6 bases). The V and J ends lost 4 bases and 3 bases respectively, with 13 bases between them. CDR3 length: 14 amino acids. CDR1 is LGHNA, CDR2 YNFKEQ, per germline. The CDR3 DNA reads as TGTGCCAGCAGCCCGCGGGACCATCACTACGAGCAGTACTTC. Its protein is CASSPRDHHYEQYF.

This rearrangement joins TRBV4-3 to TRBJ1-4; TRBD1 aligns across 9 bases. The V segment lost 1 base and the J segment 6 bases; nucleotides outside the gene matches: 9. This CDR3 has 17 residues. In germline, CDR1 is LGHNA, CDR2 YSLEER. The CDR3 DNA follows: TGCGCCAGCAGCCAAGCCGGACAGGGGTTTGACGATGAAAAACTGTTTTTT. Protein sequence: CASSQAGQGFDDEKLFF.

This sequence joins TRBV5-6 and TRBJ1-3; 7 bases match TRBD1. The V gene's germline CDR1 is SGHDT and CDR2 YYEEEE. J was trimmed by 4 bases and V by 0 bases; bases with no gene match: 4. This CDR3 has 15 residues. In DNA, the CDR3 is TGTGCCAGCAGCTTGGTTGAGGGGGCCGGAAACACCATATATTTT. It specifies CASSLVEGAGNTIYF.

CDR3 DNA sequence: TGTGCCAGTAGTATCTACTACTTCACAGGGGCCAATCAGCCCCAGCATTTT. This sequence encodes CASSIYYFTGANQPQHF. The chain combines TRBV19 with TRBJ1-5; TRBD1 matches 7 bases. Germline CDR1 and CDR2: LNHDA and SQIVND (reference sequence). V trimming: 3 bases; J trimming: 3 bases; junction bases outside the gene matches: 11. The CDR3 runs to 17 residues.

This rearrangement joins TRBV5-4 to TRBJ2-7; 15 bases map to TRBD2. The CDR3 is 16 residues long. The germline CDR1 and CDR2 sequences are SGHNT and YYREEE (reference sequence). Unmatched junction bases numbered 5, after V lost 0 bases and J lost 7 bases. CDR3 coding DNA: TGTGCCAGCAGCTTGGGGACTAGCGGGAGGGCTAAAGAGCAGTACTTC. Protein sequence: CASSLGTSGRAKEQYF.

This clone showed up just once. The chain recombines TRBV6-1 with TRBJ2-1; TRBD2 agrees at 8 bases. V gave up 3 bases and J gave up 6 bases; unmatched junction bases: 7. CDR1 is MNHNS, CDR2 SASEGT, per germline. The CDR3 extends over 15 amino acids. CDR3 sequence reads: CASSDFGGAPNEQFF. The CDR3 coding sequence is TGTGCCAGCAGTGATTTCGGGGGGGCCCCCAATGAGCAGTTCTTC.

The genes are TRBV2 and TRBJ2-1; 8 bases match TRBD1. The CDR3 length is 16 residues. V trimming: 6 bases; J trimming: 7 bases; junction bases outside the gene matches: 14. Germline CDR1 and CDR2: SNHLY and FYNNEI. The CDR3 nucleotides read TGTGCCAGCAGCCCTCCGGAAGGACAGGGTAGTAATGAGCAGTTCTTC. It encodes CASSPPEGQGSNEQFF.

This sequence joins TRBV29-1 and TRBJ2-3; tentative D call: TRBD2 (6 bases). Germline V gene sequence: CDR1 SQVTM, CDR2 ANQGSEA. The CDR3 is 15 amino acids. Between the trimmed V and J ends, which lost 0 bases and 4 bases, there was a span of 14 bases. The CDR3 coding sequence is TGCAGCGTTGAAGATCTGGCTAGCGTTCCAGATACGCAGTATTTT. It translates to CSVEDLASVPDTQYF.

This chain uses TRBV14 with TRBJ2-7, with TRBD1 as a possible D gene (5 bases). V lost 2 bases to trimming and J lost 2 bases, with 13 bases between them. The germline V gene has CDR1 SGHDN and CDR2 FVKESK. The CDR3 covers 15 residues. CDR3 sequence reads: CASSQQGNPTYEQYF. The CDR3 region has the DNA TGTGCCAGCAGCCAACAGGGCAATCCCACCTACGAGCAGTACTTC.

The chain joins TRBV6-6 to TRBJ2-5, with TRBD2 matching 7 bases. The DNA end lines up better with TRBJ2-7; the J call may be wrong. This CDR3 is built from 16 residues. Per germline, CDR1 MNHNY and CDR2 SVGAGI (reference sequence). The DNA of the CDR3 is TGTGCCAGCAGTTATCCAAGCGGGGCGAACTCCTACGAGCAGTACTTC. Amino acids: CASSYPSGANSYEQYF.

The chain has TRBV28 and TRBJ2-7, with 11 bases aligning to TRBD2. CDR3 length: 15 amino acids. V was clipped by 6 bases and J by 3 bases; unmatched bases: 7. The germline V gene has CDR1 MDHEN and CDR2 SYDVKM. This chain's CDR3 is CASRMGLAVLYEQYF. The CDR3 nucleotides are TGTGCCAGCAGAATGGGACTAGCGGTACTCTACGAGCAGTACTTC.

The CDR3 DNA reads TGTGCCAGTATAGGTGTCGACGGAGGGTGGAATCAGCCCCAGCATTTT. It yields the protein CASIGVDGGWNQPQHF. This rearrangement joins TRBV19 to TRBJ1-5; D unresolved. CDR1 and CDR2 (germline): LNHDA, SQIVND (reference sequence). The CDR3 is made up of 16 amino acids. The ends were cut back, 7 bases at V and 4 bases at J, with 20 bases in the middle.

The rearrangement links TRBV28 to TRBJ2-2, with D possibly matching TRBD2 (6 bases). Looked up from germline, CDR1 is MDHEN and CDR2 is SYDVKM. V was shortened by 4 bases and J by 1 base, with 10 bases between the two germline ends. The CDR3 is 15 amino acids. Here the CDR3 reads CASSWGVRNTGELFF. In DNA form, the CDR3 reads TGTGCCAGCAGTTGGGGGGTTCGGAACACCGGGGAGCTGTTTTTT.

This clone occurred once. The chain has TRBV28 and TRBJ2-7, with 9 bases aligning to TRBD2. The V segment lost 0 bases and the J segment 2 bases; nucleotides outside the gene matches: 11. Germline V lookup: CDR1 MDHEN, CDR2 SYDVKM. The CDR3 sequence is 18 residues long. As DNA, the CDR3 is TGTGCCAGCAGTTTATGGTTCGGTGAGGCTAGCGGGACCTACGAGCAGTACTTC. Translation: CASSLWFGEASGTYEQYF.

The chain carries TRBV29-1 and TRBJ2-1; a weak D match, TRBD1 (6 bases). Trimming took 3 bases from V and 10 from J, leaving 16 bases between them. CDR1 is SQVTM, CDR2 ANQGSEA, per germline. The CDR3 extends over 13 amino acids. Here the CDR3 reads CSVDSRGPREQFF. In DNA form, the CDR3 reads TGCAGCGTTGACAGCAGGGGACCTAGGGAGCAGTTCTTC.

The chain carries TRBV16 and TRBJ2-7, with D unclear. The germline V gene has CDR1 KGHSY and CDR2 FQNENV. This CDR3 is 17 amino acids long. Deletions cut 1 base from V and 2 bases from J, with 18 bases between. The CDR3 nucleotides read TGTGCCAGCAGCCAATTAGTGAGGTCCCCCCTCACCTACGAGCAGTACTTC. Protein sequence: CASSQLVRSPLTYEQYF.

The rearrangement links TRBV7-2 to TRBJ2-2, with 7 bases aligning to TRBD2. The CDR3 has 18 residues. Germline assignment: CDR1 SGHTA and CDR2 FQGNSA. J was trimmed by 8 bases and V by 0 bases; bases with no gene match: 15. The CDR3 spells CASSLAFGGRGPSGELFF. CDR3 coding DNA: TGTGCCAGCAGCTTAGCTTTTGGCGGGAGAGGGCCCTCGGGGGAGCTGTTTTTT.